The 20 T cell receptor beta chains below all came from one sample that was sequenced in a study of T cells expressing NK-cell markers. TCRdb reprocessed the 5' RACE reads, with one entry per CDR3 protein and no DNA. The specimen's table records roughly 170,000 distinct CDR3 sequences. The sample consisted of blood T cells: a sorted CD56 or NKG2C T cell subset, CD4+ or CD8+ T cells, or bulk PBMC T cells (not recorded which). Every receptor here comes from a woman between 18 and 75 years old in good health.

V gene TRBV5-1 combines with J gene TRBJ2-7; TCRdb indicates TRBD2, and absent DNA this call remains unverified. This CDR3 region has 14 residues. Germline values: CDR1 SGHRS, CDR2 YFSETQ. CDR3 region: CAKDLAGGRYEQYF.

The genes are TRBV6-1 and TRBJ1-1; TCRdb's assignment of TRBD1 cannot be checked, as there is no DNA. This CDR3 is 15 amino acids long. From germline, CDR1 is MNHNS and CDR2 SASEGT. The CDR3 loop is CASSTRQGRNTEAFF.

This chain uses TRBV5-6 with TRBJ2-7. Germline V lookup: CDR1 SGHDT, CDR2 YYEEEE. The CDR3 runs 15 residues. This CDR3 is CASSLTLVESYEQYF.

The chain couples TRBV4-1 to TRBJ2-1; TCRdb outputs TRBD1, but without DNA this stays unchecked. Germline CDR1 reads MGHRA; CDR2 reads YSYEKL. This CDR3 is built from 15 residues. The CDR3 loop is CASGGPGGAYNEQFF.

The gene calls are TRBV20-1 and TRBJ2-1; checking the TCRdb D call of TRBD1 is not possible without DNA. Germline V CDR1 and CDR2: DFQATT, SNEGSKA (reference sequence). This CDR3 is 11 amino acids long. CDR3: CSAGTPNEQFF.

The chain is built from TRBV12-3 or TRBV12-4 and TRBJ2-3; as DNA is missing, the TRBD1 call by TCRdb cannot be tested. The length of the CDR3 is 12 residues. The CDR3: CASSNEDRAQYF.

This chain links TRBV7-3 with TRBJ2-2; TCRdb names TRBD2, which stays unverified in the absence of DNA. Germline assignment: CDR1 SGHTA and CDR2 FQGTGA. The CDR3 runs 17 residues. The CDR3 spells CASSLPLARGYTGELFF.

CDR3 amino acids: CSAAGQGATQPQHF. The chain uses TRBV20-1 and TRBJ1-5; TCRdb names TRBD1, which stays unverified in the absence of DNA. The CDR3 is made up of 14 amino acids. Germline CDR1 DFQATT, CDR2 SNEGSKA (reference sequence).

The chain uses TRBV12-3 or TRBV12-4 and TRBJ1-5. The CDR3 has 13 amino acids. The CDR3 loop is CASSSKSNQPQHF.

The CDR3 here is CASSPNSRTEAFF. The chain employs TRBV3-1 and TRBJ1-1. This CDR3 region has 13 residues. Looked up from germline, CDR1 is LGHDT and CDR2 is YNNKEL (reference sequence). Variable domain in full (rest from reference TRBV3-1 and TRBJ1-1): DTAVSQTPKYLVTQMGNDKSIKCEQNLGHDTMYWYKQDSKKFLKIMFSYNNKELIINETVPNRFSPKSPDKAHLNLHINSLELGDSAVYFCASSPNSRTEAFFGQGTRLTVV.

J is TRBJ2-7 and V is TRBV5-1; TCRdb designates TRBD2, a call that cannot be tested without DNA. Germline CDR1 is SGHRS and CDR2 is YFSETQ. The CDR3 consists of 15 residues. The CDR3 reads CASSLALAETYEQYF.

The chain links TRBV2 to TRBJ1-5; TCRdb indicates TRBD1, and absent DNA this call remains unverified. The CDR3 totals 15 residues. Germline-derived CDR1 and CDR2 are SNHLY and FYNNEI. The chain's CDR3 is CASSGRQGRTQPQHF.

This chain joins TRBV5-1 and TRBJ2-5; TCRdb returns TRBD1, unconfirmable since there is no DNA. Germline assignment: CDR1 SGHRS and CDR2 YFSETQ. The CDR3 consists of 15 residues. The CDR3 spells CASSIGQVPRETQYF.

This chain connects TRBV2 to TRBJ2-3. Per germline, CDR1 SNHLY and CDR2 FYNNEI. This CDR3 has 14 amino acids. CDR3 amino acids: CASSVGVAPDTQYF.

The V gene is TRBV7-9, the J gene TRBJ1-4; TCRdb's D call, TRBD1, is unchecked because there is no DNA. This CDR3 comprises 17 residues. CDR1 and CDR2 (germline): SEHNR, FQNEAQ (reference sequence). CDR3: CASSLAQSWAGNEKLFF.

The V gene is TRBV24-1, the J gene TRBJ2-1; lacking DNA, the TRBD1 call made by TCRdb goes unchecked. CDR3 size: 14 residues. The germline CDR1 and CDR2 sequences are KGHDR and SFDVKD. The CDR3 reads CATSDTGGHNEQFF.

The chain combines TRBV6-5 with TRBJ2-7; TCRdb proposes TRBD2, but this gene call is untestable without DNA. The CDR3 has 14 residues. Germline CDR1 is MNHEY and CDR2 is SVGAGI. The CDR3 spells CASSYRADGYEQYF.

The chain recombines TRBV6-5 with TRBJ2-6. The CDR3 contains 14 residues. Germline V gives CDR1 MNHEY, CDR2 SVGAGI. The CDR3 protein is CASSYSSGANVLTF.

V is TRBV7-2 and J is TRBJ2-3; checking the TCRdb D call of TRBD1 is not possible without DNA. The CDR3 contains 16 residues. Germline V lookup: CDR1 SGHTA, CDR2 FQGNSA. The CDR3 sequence is CASSLAGQPFTDTQYF.

The rearrangement joins TRBV29-1 to TRBJ2-3; TCRdb's D call of TRBD2 is untestable without DNA. CDR1 and CDR2 (germline): SQVTM, ANQGSEA. The CDR3 covers 15 residues. The chain's CDR3 is CSVVGLAGDLDTQYF.